In its sample, the clone carrying this T cell receptor beta chain was seen once. Naive CD8 populations comprised CD45RO-negative cells positively selected for CCR7, excluding terminally differentiated effector memory CD45RA+ cells. This record comes from a study of shared clonotypes between healthy human individuals. For the study at large: CD8 memory received one plate per donor, CD8 naive two, CD4 memory three and CD4 naive three.

Germline values: CDR1 SQVTM, CDR2 ANQGSEA. V dropped 6 bases and J dropped 3 bases, with 11 bases sitting between them. The CDR3 has 13 residues. Sequenced by immunoSEQ multiplex PCR; TCRdb stores in-frame clones only, minus some. This table holds more than 600,000 clones, 90% to 95% found once. The sample consisted of naive CD8+ T cells sorted from blood. The chain combines TRBV29-1 with TRBJ2-2, with D possibly TRBD1 on 5 matching bases. This clonotype was sampled from a man younger than 40 in good health. CDR3: CSVYKGDTGELFF. In DNA form, the CDR3 reads TGCAGCGTATATAAAGGGGACACCGGGGAGCTGTTTTTT.